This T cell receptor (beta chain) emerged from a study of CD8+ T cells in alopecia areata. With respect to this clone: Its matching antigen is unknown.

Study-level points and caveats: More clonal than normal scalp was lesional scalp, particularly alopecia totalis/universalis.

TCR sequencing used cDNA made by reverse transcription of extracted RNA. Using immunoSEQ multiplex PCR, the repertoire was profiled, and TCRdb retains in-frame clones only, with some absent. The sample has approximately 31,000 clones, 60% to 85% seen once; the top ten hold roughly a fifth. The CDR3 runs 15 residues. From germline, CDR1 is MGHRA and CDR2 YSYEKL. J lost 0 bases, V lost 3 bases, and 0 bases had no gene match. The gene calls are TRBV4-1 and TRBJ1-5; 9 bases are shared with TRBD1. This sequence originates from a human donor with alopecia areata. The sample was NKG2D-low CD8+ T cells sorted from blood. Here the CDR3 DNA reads TGCGCCAGCAGCCAGGGACAGGGTAGCAATCAGCCCCAGCATTTT. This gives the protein CASSQGQGSNQPQHF.